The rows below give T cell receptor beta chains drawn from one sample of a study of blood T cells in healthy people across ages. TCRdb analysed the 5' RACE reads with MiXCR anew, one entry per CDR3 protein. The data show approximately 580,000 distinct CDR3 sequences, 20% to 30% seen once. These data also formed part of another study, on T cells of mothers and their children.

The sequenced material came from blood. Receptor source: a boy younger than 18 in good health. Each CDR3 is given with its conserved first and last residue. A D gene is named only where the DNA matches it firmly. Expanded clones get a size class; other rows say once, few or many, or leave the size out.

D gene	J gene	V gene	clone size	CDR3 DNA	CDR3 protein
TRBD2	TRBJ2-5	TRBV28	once	TGTGCCAGCAGTTTTTGGTCAGGGAGGGAAGAGACCCAGTACTTC	CASSFWSGREETQYF
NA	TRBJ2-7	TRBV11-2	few	TGTGCCAGCAGCCGAGGGTCCTCAATTAGCTCCTACGAGCAGTACTTC	CASSRGSSISSYEQYF
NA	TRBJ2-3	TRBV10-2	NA	TGCGCCAGCAGTGTCCAGGGGAGCACAGATACGCAGTATTTT	CASSVQGSTDTQYF
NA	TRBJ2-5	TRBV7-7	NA	TGTGCTAGCAGCTTGAGGCCAGGCCAAGAGACCCATTACTTC	CASSLRPGQETHYF
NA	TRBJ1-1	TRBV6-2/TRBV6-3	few	TGTGCCAGCAGTTACTCAGGCAGGAGGAACACTGAAGCTTTCTTT	CASSYSGRRNTEAFF
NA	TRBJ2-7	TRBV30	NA	TGTGCCTGGAGTGTATCCTACGAGCAGTACTTC	CAWSVSYEQYF
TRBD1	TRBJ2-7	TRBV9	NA	TGTGCCAGCAGCGAGACAGGGGACTACGAGCAGTACTTC	CASSETGDYEQYF
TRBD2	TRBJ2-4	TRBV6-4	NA	TGTGCCAGCAGTCTAGCGGGAGAGGGGGGAAACATTCAGTACTTC	CASSLAGEGGNIQYF
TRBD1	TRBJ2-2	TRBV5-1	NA	TGCGCCAGCAGCTTGACCGGGACAGGTACCGGGGAGCTGTTTTTT	CASSLTGTGTGELFF
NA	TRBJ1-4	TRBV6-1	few	TGTGCCAGCAGTGAAAAGGAATCTAATGAAAAACTGTTTTTT	CASSEKESNEKLFF
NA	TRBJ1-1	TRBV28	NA	TGTGCCAGCAGCCTTACCATCCGACAGGTTGAAGGGGAGACTGAAGCTTTCTTT	CASSLTIRQVEGETEAFF
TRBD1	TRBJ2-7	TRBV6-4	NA	TGTGCCAGCTCGGGGGACAGGGAACTCTACGAGCAGTACTTC	CASSGDRELYEQYF
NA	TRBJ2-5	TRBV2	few	TGTGCCAGCAACCCCGATGTCTCCGGCGGAGAGACCCAGTACTTC	CASNPDVSGGETQYF
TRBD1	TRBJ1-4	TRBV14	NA	TGTGCCAGCAGCCAAGGTGGGACAGGGGGCCTCCATGAAAAACTGTTTTTT	CASSQGGTGGLHEKLFF
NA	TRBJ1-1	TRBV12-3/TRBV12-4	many	TGTGCCAGCAGTTTTGGCAGGGTCAACACTGAAGCTTTCTTT	CASSFGRVNTEAFF
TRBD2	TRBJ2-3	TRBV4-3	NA	TGCGCCAGCAGCCAAGACCCCACGGGAGGAGCGGGAGGGCCCGATACGCAGTATTTT	CASSQDPTGGAGGPDTQYF
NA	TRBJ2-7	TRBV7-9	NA	TGTGCCAGCAGCCACCCAGGGGTCCCCTACGAGCAGTACTTC	CASSHPGVPYEQYF
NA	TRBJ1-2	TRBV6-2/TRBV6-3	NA	TGTGCCAGCAGTTATGGGGGTCCTTCCTATGGCTACACCTTC	CASSYGGPSYGYTF
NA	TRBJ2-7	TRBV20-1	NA	TGCAGTGCTAGAGAGGGGTGGCGGAGCTCCTACGAGCAGTACTTC	CSAREGWRSSYEQYF
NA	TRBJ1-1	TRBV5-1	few	TGCGCCAGCAGCTTGATGCCTACTCTGAACACTGAAGCTTTCTTT	CASSLMPTLNTEAFF
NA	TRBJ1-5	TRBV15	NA	TGTGCCACCAGCATTCTCAGACAGGGCAATCAGCCCCAGCATTTT	CATSILRQGNQPQHF
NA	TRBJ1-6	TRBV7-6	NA	TGTGCCAGCAGCGCCGGGACCCTAAATTCACCCCTCCACTTT	CASSAGTLNSPLHF
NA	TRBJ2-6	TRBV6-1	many	TGTGCCAGCAGTGAGGGCAGCTCTGGGGCCAACGTCCTGACTTTC	CASSEGSSGANVLTF
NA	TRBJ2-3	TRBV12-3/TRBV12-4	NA	TGTGCCAGCAGTCAACCGGGCATAGCGGTCACAGATACGCAGTATTTT	CASSQPGIAVTDTQYF
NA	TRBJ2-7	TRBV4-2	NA	TGTGCCAGCAGCCCCTCCCCCGAGCGCGTCTCCTACGAGCAGTACTTC	CASSPSPERVSYEQYF
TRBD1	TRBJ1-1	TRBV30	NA	TGTGCCTGGAGAGGGGACAGGGCTGAAGCTTTCTTT	CAWRGDRAEAFF
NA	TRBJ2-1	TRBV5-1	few	TGCGCCAGCACCGGGGCTGGGGGTGAGCAGTTCTTC	CASTGAGGEQFF
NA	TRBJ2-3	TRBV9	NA	TGTGCCAGCAGCCCCCAGACCAGAGGCCCAGATACGCAGTATTTT	CASSPQTRGPDTQYF
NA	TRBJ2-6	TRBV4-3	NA	TGCGCCAGCAGCCAAGGTCATACAAGCTCTGGGGCCAACGTCCTGACTTTC	CASSQGHTSSGANVLTF
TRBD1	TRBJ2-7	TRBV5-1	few	TGCGCCAGCAGCTTGGCTCGTGGGGTGACAGGGGCCTACGAGCAGTACTTC	CASSLARGVTGAYEQYF
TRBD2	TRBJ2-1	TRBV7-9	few	TGTGCCAGCAGCCCAGGCTCAGGGAGGGGCAATGAGCAGTTCTTC	CASSPGSGRGNEQFF
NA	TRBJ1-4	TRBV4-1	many	TGCGCCAGCAGCCCCCCTGCAACTAATGAAAAACTGTTTTTT	CASSPPATNEKLFF
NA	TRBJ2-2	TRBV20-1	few	TGCAGTGCCCCGACCACCTCGAACACCGGGGAGCTGTTTTTT	CSAPTTSNTGELFF
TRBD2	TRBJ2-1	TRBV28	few	TGTGCCAGCACTCTAGCGGGAGGCTACAATGAGCAGTTCTTC	CASTLAGGYNEQFF
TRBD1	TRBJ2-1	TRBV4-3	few	TGCGCCAGCAGCCTGGGGACAGCACTTCCCTACAATGAGCAGTTCTTC	CASSLGTALPYNEQFF
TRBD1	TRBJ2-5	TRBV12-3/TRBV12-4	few	TGTGCCAGCAGACCAGAGGGACAGGCCCAGGAGACCCAGTACTTC	CASRPEGQAQETQYF
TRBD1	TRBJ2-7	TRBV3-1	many	TGTGCCAGCAGCGCTCGACAGGGTGGCGAGCAGTACTTC	CASSARQGGEQYF
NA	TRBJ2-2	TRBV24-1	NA	TGTGCCACCGCCCCCCGACAGGTCTCTCGGGAGCTGTTTTTT	CATAPRQVSRELFF
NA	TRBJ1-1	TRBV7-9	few	TGTGCCAGCAGCTTAGTTGCGAGGAATGAAGCTTTCTTT	CASSLVARNEAFF
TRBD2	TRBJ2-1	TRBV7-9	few	TGTGCCAGCAGCAATTCTAGCGGGAGGTCCTACAATGAGCAGTTCTTC	CASSNSSGRSYNEQFF
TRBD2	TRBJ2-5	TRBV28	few	TGTGCCAGCAGTTTACCTACTAGCGGGGGGCGACAAGAGACCCAGTACTTC	CASSLPTSGGRQETQYF
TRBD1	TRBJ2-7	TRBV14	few	TGTGCCAGCAGCCAAGAACGCGGGACAGGGTACTACGAGCAGTACTTC	CASSQERGTGYYEQYF
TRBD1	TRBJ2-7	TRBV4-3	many	TGCGCCAGCAGCCAAGAAGCCCCCGGGACAGTCTCCTACGAGCAGTACTTC	CASSQEAPGTVSYEQYF
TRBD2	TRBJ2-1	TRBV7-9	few	TGTGCCAGCAGCTGGGGGGGTGGCCCGTCCTACAATGAGCAGTTCTTC	CASSWGGGPSYNEQFF
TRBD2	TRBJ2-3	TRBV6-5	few	TGTGCCAGCAGTTACACGCGGACTAGCTTTGGCACAGATACGCAGTATTTT	CASSYTRTSFGTDTQYF
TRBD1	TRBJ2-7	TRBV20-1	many	TGCAGTGCAACTCGGGACAGGGGGTACGAGCAGTACTTC	CSATRDRGYEQYF
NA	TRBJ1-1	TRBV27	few	TGTGCCAGCAGTTTCTTGGGACCCCAGGGGAACACTGAAGCCTTCTTT	CASSFLGPQGNTEAFF
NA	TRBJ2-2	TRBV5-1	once	TGCGCCAGCAGCACCCTTCCCCAAACCGGGGAGCTGTTTTTT	CASSTLPQTGELFF
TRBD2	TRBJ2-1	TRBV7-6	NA	TGTGCCAGCAGCTTCGAATTTGGACTAGTGGTCCATGAGCAGTTCTTC	CASSFEFGLVVHEQFF